The TCR beta chain under discussion was sequenced for a study of blood T cell repertoires in COVID-19. Background on the study: The United States, Italy and Spain were the sources of the acute and convalescent COVID-19 samples.

The method was immunoSEQ multiplex PCR; TCRdb's version includes in-frame clones alone and lacks a portion of them. The sample has 120,000 to 150,000 clones; 84% are singletons. Germline V lookup: CDR1 SGHTA, CDR2 FQGNSA. Trimming removed 6 bases at V and 2 bases at J, with 15 bases between. There are 15 residues in the CDR3. The receptor was isolated from a human donor in a cohort sampled during active COVID-19. The specimen was peripheral blood. The chain joins TRBV7-2 to TRBJ2-3; a possible D gene is TRBD1 (6 bases). CDR3 sequence (DNA): TGTGCCAGCAGACCGACAGGCGGAACCACAGATACGCAGTATTTT. It specifies CASRPTGGTTDTQYF.